This T cell receptor beta chain was documented in a study of blood T cells in healthy people across ages. Broader study findings: A roughly linear fall in TCR beta diversity per million T cells was seen with increasing age.

Total RNA, at least 6 micrograms per sample, came from PBMCs. The use of a sample-barcoded 5' primer and a J-beta primer mix characterized a second PCR of about 7 to 12 cycles. TCRdb re-analysed the 5' RACE reads in MiXCR, keeping a single row per CDR3 protein. The data show under 1,100,000 distinct CDR3 sequences, under 30% seen once. This CDR3 comprises 15 residues. The J segment lost 1 base and the V segment lost 2 bases, leaving 6 bases of the junction unmatched. CDR1 and CDR2 (germline): DFQATT, SNEGSKA (reference sequence). On this clonotype: Its antigen remains unidentified.

These data were also filed under a second study, of T cells of mothers and their children. From that second work: Second-PCR primer M1S introduced sample barcodes and 2-4 random nucleotides. There were no persistent microchimeric T cell clones detected.

The TCR originated in a girl aged 2 to 10 in good health. The rearrangement joins TRBV20-1 to TRBJ2-5; TRBD2 aligns across 8 bases. Sequencing was carried out using blood. The chain's CDR3 is CSARPSGLFQETQYF. Here the CDR3 DNA reads TGCAGTGCTAGACCTAGCGGGCTCTTCCAAGAGACCCAGTACTTC.